This T cell receptor beta chain was observed in a study of beta chain features in type 1 diabetes. Study summary: Healthy donors and patients had similar age, gender and cell yields.

Sequencing targeted expressed TCRB transcripts, as all isolated RNA had been reverse transcribed. Sequencing of naive, central memory and regulatory T cell samples gave an average of roughly 3.5 million reads. Assay used: immunoSEQ multiplex PCR; TCRdb lists only in-frame clones, some missing. Of roughly 140,000 clones listed, roughly 50% were seen once; the top ten hold approximately 0.4%. Only a few counts were recorded for this clone. Its antigen is as yet unknown. Study conclusions and caveats: A moderate, significant TCRB CDR3 shortening appeared in type 1 diabetes across four CD4+ subsets. The similarity of naive, central memory and Treg TCRB repertoires appeared greater among patients than among healthy donors.

The sequencing input was Tregs from blood. This receptor was taken from a man younger than 35 in good health.

In DNA, the CDR3 is TGTGCCAGCAGTGAAGACGGCGGAACCTACGAGCAGTACTTC. Protein sequence: CASSEDGGTYEQYF. The chain couples TRBV6-1 to TRBJ2-7; D call uncertain. Trimming took off 1 base at V and 2 bases at J, with 9 bases between the two ends. Germline V gene sequence: CDR1 MNHNS, CDR2 SASEGT. The CDR3 has 14 amino acids.